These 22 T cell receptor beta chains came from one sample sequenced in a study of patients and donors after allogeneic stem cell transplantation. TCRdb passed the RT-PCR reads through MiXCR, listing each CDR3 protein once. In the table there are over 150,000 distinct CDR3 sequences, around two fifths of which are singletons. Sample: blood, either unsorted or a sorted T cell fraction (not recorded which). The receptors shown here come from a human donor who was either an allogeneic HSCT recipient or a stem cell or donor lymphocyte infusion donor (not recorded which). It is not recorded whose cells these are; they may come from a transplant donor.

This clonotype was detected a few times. In nucleotides, the CDR3 is TGTGCCAGCACCCAGGGAACTGAAGCTTTCTTT. Protein product: CASTQGTEAFF. The chain has TRBV6-2 or TRBV6-3 and TRBJ1-1; TRBD1 might be the D (5 bases). Trimming shortened V by 7 bases and J by 5 bases, and 8 bases separated the two germline ends. The V gene's germline CDR1 is MNHEY and CDR2 SVGEGT. The CDR3 spans 11 residues.

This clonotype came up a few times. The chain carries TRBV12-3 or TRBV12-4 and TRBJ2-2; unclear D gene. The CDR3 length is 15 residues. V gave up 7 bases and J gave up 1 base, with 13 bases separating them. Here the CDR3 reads CASILHDLNTGELFF. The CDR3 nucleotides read TGTGCCAGCATACTCCACGACCTGAACACCGGGGAGCTGTTTTTT.

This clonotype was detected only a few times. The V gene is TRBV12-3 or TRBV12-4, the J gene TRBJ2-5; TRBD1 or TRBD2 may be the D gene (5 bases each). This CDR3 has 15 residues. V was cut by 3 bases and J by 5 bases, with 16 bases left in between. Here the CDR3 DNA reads TGTGCCAGCAGTTTTGGGGCAGAGGGTTGGGAGACCCAGTACTTC. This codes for CASSFGAEGWETQYF.

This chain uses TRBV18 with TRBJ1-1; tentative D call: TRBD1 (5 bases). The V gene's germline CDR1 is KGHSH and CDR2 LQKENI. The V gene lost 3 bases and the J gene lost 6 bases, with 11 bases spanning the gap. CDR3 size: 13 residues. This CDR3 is CASSPDPGPEAFF. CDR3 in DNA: TGTGCCAGCTCACCGGACCCGGGACCTGAAGCTTTCTTT.

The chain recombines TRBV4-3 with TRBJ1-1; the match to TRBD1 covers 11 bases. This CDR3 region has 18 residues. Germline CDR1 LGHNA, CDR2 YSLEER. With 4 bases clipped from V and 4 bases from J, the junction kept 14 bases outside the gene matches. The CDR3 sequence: CASSPRTGGDGEATEAFF. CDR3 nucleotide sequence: TGCGCCAGCAGCCCCCGGACAGGGGGCGACGGAGAGGCCACTGAAGCTTTCTTT.

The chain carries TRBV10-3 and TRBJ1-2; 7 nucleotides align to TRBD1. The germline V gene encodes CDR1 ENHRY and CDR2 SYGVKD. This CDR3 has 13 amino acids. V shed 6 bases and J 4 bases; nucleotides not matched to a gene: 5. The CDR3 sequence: CAISQGGSYGYTF. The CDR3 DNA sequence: TGTGCCATCAGCCAGGGGGGGAGCTATGGCTACACCTTC.

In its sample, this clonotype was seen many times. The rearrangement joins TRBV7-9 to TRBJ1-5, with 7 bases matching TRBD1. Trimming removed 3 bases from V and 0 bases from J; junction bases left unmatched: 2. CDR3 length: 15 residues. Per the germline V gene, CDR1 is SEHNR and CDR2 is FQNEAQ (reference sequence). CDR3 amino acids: CASSFGQASNQPQHF. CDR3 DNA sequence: TGTGCCAGCAGCTTCGGACAGGCTAGCAATCAGCCCCAGCATTTT.

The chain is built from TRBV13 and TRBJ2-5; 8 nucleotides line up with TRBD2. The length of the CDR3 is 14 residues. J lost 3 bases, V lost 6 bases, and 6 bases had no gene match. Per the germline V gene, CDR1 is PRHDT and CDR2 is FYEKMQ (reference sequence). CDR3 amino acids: CASSKPGLEETQYF. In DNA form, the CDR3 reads TGTGCCAGCAGTAAACCGGGACTAGAAGAGACCCAGTACTTC.

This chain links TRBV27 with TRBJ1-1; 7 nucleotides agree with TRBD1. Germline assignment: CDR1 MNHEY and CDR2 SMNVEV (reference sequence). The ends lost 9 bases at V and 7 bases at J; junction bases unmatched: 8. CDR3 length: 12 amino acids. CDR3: CASQTGRNEAFF. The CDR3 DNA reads TGTGCCAGTCAGACAGGGCGGAATGAAGCTTTCTTT.

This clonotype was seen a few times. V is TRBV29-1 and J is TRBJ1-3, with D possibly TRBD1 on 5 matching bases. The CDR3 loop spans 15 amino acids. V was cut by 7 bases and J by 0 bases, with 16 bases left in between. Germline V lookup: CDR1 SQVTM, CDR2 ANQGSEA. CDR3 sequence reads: CSAERRGVSGNTIYF. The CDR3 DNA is TGCAGCGCAGAACGAAGGGGCGTCTCTGGAAACACCATATATTTT.

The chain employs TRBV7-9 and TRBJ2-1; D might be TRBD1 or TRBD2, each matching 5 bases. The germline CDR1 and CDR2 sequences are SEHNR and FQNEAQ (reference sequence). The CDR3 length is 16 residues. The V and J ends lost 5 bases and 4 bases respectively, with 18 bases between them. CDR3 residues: CASSKPTSGAYNEQFF. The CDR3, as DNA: TGTGCCAGCAGCAAGCCGACTTCCGGGGCTTACAATGAGCAGTTCTTC.

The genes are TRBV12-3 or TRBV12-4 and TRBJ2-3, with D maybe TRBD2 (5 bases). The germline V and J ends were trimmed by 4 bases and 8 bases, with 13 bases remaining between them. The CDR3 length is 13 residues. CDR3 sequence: CASSSRGLTTQYF. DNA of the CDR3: TGTGCCAGCAGTTCCCGAGGGCTTACTACGCAGTATTTT.

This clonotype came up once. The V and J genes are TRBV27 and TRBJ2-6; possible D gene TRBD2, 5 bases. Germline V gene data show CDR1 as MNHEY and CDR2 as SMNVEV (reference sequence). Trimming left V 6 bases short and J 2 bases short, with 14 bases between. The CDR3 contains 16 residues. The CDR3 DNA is TGTGCCAGCAGCCTTCTCGGGGAAGCTGGGGCCAACGTCCTGACTTTC. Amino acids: CASSLLGEAGANVLTF.

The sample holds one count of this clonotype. In DNA form, the CDR3 reads TGTGCCAGCAGCCAGACCTCTATGTACGAGCAGTACTTC. It specifies CASSQTSMYEQYF. The chain links TRBV14 to TRBJ2-7, with no clear D. In germline, CDR1 is SGHDN, CDR2 FVKESK. Trimming shortened V by 3 bases and J by 4 bases, and 10 bases separated the two germline ends. The CDR3 length is 13 residues.

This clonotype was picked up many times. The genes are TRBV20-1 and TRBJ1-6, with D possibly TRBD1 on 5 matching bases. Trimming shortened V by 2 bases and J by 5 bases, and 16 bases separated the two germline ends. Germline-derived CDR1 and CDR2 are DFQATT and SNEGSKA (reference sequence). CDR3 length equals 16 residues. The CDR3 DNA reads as TGCAGTGCTAGATATCCTCCGGGACGGGATAATTCACCCCTCCACTTT. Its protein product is CSARYPPGRDNSPLHF.

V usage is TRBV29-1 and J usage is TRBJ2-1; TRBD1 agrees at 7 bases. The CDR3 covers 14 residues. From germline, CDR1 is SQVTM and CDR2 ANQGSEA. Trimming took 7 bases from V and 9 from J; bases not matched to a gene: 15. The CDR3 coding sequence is TGCAGCGCCAATACCGACAGGGCAGTCAGTGAGCAGTTCTTC. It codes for CSANTDRAVSEQFF.

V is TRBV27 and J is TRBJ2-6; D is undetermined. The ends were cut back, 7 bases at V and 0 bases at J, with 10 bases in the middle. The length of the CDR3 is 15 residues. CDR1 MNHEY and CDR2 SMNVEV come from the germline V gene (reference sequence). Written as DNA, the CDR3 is TGTGCCAGCACCAGATCCCTCTCTGGGGCCAACGTCCTGACTTTC. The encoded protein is CASTRSLSGANVLTF. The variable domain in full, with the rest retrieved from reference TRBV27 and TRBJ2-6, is EAQVTQNPRYLITVTGKKLTVTCSQNMNHEYMSWYRQDPGLGLRQIYYSMNVEVTDKGDVPEGYKVSRKEKRNFPLILESPSPNQTSLYFCASTRSLSGANVLTFGAGSRLTVL.

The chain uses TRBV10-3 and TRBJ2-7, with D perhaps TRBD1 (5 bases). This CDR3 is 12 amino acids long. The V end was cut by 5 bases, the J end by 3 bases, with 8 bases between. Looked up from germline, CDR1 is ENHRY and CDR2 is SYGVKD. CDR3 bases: TGTGCCATCAGTAGACAGAACTACGAGCAGTACTTC. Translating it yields CAISRQNYEQYF.

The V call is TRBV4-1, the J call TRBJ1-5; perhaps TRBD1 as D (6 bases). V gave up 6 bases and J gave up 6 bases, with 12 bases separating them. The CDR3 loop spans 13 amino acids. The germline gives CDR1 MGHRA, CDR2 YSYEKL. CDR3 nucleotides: TGCGCCAGCAGTCGGGGGGCCACTCAGCCCCAGCATTTT. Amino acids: CASSRGATQPQHF.

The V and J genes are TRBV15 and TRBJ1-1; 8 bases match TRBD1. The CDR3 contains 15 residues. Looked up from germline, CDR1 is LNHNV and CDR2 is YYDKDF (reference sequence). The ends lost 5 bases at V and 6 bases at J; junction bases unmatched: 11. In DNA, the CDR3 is TGTGCCACCAGCTTAGGGACAGGCCCGGAGCCTGAAGCTTTCTTT. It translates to CATSLGTGPEPEAFF.

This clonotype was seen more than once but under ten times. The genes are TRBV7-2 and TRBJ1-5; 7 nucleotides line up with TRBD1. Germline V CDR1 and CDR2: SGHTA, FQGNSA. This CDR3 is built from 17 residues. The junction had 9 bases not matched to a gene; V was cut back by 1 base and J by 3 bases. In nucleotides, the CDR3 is TGTGCCAGCAGCTTAGTGTGGAGGGACAGACACAATCAGCCCCAGCATTTT. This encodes CASSLVWRDRHNQPQHF.

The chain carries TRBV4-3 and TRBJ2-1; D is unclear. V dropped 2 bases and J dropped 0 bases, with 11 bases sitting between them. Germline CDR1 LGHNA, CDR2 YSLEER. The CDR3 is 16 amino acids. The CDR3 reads CASSQLDASSYNEQFF. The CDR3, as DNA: TGCGCCAGCAGCCAATTGGACGCCAGCTCCTACAATGAGCAGTTCTTC.